The source of this T cell receptor (beta chain) is a study of T cells after yellow fever vaccination. Study information: Fractions containing few cells were prepared with SMART-Seq v4 Ultra Low Input.

Trimming stripped 5 bases from V and 6 bases from J, with 14 bases between. Germline V lookup: CDR1 MDHEN, CDR2 SYDVKM. The CDR3 is 13 amino acids. In TCRdb, the 5' RACE reads were re-called with MiXCR into one record per CDR3 protein. The sample consists of about 320,000 distinct CDR3 sequences, 3.5% to 4.5% of them appearing once. This sample comprised PBMCs, obtained 15 days after the yellow fever booster vaccination. The J gene is TRBJ2-7, the V gene TRBV28; weak D call: TRBD2 (6 bases). The receptor was derived from a man between 18 and 35 years old who received the YFV17D yellow fever vaccine. As DNA, the CDR3 is TGTGCCAGCAGTGACCCCGGGACTGTCGAGCAGTACGTC. Its translation is CASSDPGTVEQYV.